This T cell receptor beta chain derives from a study of T cell clonality in common variable immunodeficiency. Germline CDR1 reads LGHNA; CDR2 reads YNFKEQ. The CDR3 runs 20 residues. Trimming removed 4 bases from V and 3 bases from J; junction bases left unmatched: 18. This clone was found many times. The read stops 3 residues short of the end of the CDR3; the missing end is completed from the germline J gene. Control and CVID samples contributed equal amounts of genomic DNA. This table comes from immunoSEQ multiplex PCR, and its TCRdb copy is limited to in-frame clones, with some not included. The profile covers around 29,000 clones, none occurring a single time.

This receptor was identified in a person aged 18 to 70 in good health. What was sequenced was peripheral blood mononuclear cells. This chain uses TRBV4-2 with TRBJ2-1; 10 bases align to TRBD2. The CDR3 bases that were read are TGTGCCAGCAGCCCTTATTCGGGGAGTAGCGGGAGGCCCCGCTACAATGAG. This translates into CASSPYSGSSGRPRYNE. The whole CDR3 region reads CASSPYSGSSGRPRYNEQFF.